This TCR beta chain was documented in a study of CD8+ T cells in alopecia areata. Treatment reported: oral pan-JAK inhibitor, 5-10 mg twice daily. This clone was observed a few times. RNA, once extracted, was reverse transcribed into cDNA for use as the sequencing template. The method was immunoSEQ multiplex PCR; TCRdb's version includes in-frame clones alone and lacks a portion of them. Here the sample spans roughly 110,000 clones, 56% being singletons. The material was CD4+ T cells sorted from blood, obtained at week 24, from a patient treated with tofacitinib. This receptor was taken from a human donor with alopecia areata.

The CDR3 DNA follows: TGTGCCAGCAGCCAAACAGAGTACTATGGCTACACCTTC. As protein: CASSQTEYYGYTF. The V and J genes are TRBV14 and TRBJ1-2; D is undetermined. Germline CDR1 SGHDN, CDR2 FVKESK. V lost 2 bases and J 3 bases, leaving 7 bases between the germline ends. The CDR3 has 13 residues.